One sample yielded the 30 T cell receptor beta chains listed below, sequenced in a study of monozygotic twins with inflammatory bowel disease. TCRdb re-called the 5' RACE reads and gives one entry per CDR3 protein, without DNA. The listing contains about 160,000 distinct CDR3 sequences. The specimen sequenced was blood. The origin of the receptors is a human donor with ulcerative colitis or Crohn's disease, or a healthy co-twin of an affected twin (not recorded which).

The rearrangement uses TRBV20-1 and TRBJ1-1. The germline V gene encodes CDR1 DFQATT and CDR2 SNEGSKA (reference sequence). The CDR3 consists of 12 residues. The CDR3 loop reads CRTGVLNTEAFF.

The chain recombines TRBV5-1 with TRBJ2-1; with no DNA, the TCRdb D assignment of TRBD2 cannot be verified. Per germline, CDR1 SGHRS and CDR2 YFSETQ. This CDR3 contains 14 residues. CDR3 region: CASSLVLAGNEQFF.

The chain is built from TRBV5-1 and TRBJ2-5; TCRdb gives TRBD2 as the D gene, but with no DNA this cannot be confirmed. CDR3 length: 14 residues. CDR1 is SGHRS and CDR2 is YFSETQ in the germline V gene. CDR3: CASRPGLAEETQYF.

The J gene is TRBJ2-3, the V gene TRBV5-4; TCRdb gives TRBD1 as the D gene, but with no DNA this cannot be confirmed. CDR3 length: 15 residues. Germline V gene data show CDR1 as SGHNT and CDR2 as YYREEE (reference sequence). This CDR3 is CASGAGGLSTDTQYF.

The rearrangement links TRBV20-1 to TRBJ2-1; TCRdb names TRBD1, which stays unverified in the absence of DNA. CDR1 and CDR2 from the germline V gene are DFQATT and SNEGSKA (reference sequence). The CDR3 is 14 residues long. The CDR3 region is CSALRDRAYNEQFF.

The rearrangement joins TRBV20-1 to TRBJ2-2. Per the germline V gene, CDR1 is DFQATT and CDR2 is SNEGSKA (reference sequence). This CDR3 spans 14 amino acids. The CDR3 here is CSARDFGDTGELFF.

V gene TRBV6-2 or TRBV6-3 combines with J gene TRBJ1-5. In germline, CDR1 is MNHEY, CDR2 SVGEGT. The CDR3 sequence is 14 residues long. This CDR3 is CASSPLESSQPQHF.

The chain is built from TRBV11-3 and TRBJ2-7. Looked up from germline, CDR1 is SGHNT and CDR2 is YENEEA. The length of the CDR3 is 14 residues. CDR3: CASSLRVLGYEQYF. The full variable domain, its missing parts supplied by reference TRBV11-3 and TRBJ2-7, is EAGVVQSPRYKIIEKKQPVAFWCNPISGHNTLYWYLQNLGQGPELLIRYENEEAVDDSQLPKDRFSAERLKGVDSTLKIQPAELGDSAVYLCASSLRVLGYEQYFGPGTRLTVT.

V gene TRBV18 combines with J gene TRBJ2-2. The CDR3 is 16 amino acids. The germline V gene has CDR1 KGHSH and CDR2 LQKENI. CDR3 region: CASSLQGTANTGELFF.

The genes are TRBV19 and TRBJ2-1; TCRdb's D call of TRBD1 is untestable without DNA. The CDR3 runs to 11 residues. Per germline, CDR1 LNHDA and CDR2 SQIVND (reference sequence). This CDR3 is CASSIRGEQFF.

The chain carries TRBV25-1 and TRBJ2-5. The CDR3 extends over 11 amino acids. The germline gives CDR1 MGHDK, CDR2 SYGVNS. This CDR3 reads CASSGSETQYF.

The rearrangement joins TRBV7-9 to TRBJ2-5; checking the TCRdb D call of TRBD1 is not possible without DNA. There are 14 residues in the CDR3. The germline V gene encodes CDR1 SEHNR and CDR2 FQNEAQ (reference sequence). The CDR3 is CASSLVPGVETQYF.

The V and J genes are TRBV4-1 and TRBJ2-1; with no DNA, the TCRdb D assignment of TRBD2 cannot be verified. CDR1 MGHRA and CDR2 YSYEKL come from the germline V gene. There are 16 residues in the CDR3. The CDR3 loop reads CASSQEGGLAAREQFF.

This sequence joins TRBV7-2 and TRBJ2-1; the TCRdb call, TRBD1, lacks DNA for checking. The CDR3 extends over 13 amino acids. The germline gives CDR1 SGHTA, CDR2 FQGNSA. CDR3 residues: CASSLRGGFEQFF.

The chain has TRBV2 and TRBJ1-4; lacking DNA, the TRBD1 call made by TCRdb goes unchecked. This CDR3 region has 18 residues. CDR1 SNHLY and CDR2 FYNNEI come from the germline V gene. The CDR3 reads CASSDETGGLTTNEKLFF.

CDR3 region: CASSPQRGMSNIQYF. The chain has TRBV27 and TRBJ2-4; TCRdb lists TRBD2, though no DNA is available to test this call. Germline V gene sequence: CDR1 MNHEY, CDR2 SMNVEV (reference sequence). CDR3 length equals 15 residues.

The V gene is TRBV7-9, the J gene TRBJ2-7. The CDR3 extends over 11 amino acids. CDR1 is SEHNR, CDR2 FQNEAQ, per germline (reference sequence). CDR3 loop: CASSPMGEQYF.

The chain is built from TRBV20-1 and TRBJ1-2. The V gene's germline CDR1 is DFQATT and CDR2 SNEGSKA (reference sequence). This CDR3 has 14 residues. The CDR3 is CSARVPSETYGYTF.

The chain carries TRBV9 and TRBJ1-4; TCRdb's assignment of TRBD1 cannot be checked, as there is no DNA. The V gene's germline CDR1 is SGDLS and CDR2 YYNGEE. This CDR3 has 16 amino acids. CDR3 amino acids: CASSVSGEGDDEKLFF.

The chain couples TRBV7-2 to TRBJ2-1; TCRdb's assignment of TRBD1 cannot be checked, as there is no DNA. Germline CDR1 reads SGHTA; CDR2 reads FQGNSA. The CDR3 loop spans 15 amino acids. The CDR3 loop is CASSLQGPGMNEQFF. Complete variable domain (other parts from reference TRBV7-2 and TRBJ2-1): GAGVSQSPSNKVTEKGKDVELRCDPISGHTALYWYRQSLGQGLEFLIYFQGNSAPDKSGLPSDRFSAERTGGSVSTLTIQRTQQEDSAVYLCASSLQGPGMNEQFFGPGTRLTVL.

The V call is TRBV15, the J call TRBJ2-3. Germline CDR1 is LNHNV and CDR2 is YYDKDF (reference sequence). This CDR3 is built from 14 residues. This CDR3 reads CATNNGPSTDTQYF.

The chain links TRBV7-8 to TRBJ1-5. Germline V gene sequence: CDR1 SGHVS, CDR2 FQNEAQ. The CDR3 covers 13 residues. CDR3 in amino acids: CASSLFGGQPQHF.

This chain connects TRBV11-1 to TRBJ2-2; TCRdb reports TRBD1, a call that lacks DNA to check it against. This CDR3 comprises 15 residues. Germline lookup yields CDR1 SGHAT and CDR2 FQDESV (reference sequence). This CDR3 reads CASSRDREDTGELFF.

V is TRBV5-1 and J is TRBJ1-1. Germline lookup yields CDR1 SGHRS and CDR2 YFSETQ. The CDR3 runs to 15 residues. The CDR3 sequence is CASSFGVAMNTEAFF.

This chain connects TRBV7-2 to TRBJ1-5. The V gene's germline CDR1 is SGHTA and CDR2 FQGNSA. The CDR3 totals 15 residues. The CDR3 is CASSLDPTINQPQHF.

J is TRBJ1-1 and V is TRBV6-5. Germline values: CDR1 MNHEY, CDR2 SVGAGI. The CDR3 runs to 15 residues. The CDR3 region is CASSYSPVANTEAFF.

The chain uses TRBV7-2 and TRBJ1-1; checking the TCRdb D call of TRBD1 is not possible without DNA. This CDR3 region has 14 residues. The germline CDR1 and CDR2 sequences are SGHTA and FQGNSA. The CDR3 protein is CASSQVGAGTEAFF.

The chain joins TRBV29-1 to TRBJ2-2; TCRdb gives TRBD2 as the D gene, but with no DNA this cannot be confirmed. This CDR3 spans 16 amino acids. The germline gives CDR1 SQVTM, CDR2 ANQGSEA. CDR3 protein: CSVGSGLAGSTGELFF.

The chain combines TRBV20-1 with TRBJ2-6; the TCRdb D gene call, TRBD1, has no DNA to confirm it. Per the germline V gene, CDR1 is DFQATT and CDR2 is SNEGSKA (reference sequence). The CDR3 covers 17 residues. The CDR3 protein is CSASFPGQYSGANVLTF.

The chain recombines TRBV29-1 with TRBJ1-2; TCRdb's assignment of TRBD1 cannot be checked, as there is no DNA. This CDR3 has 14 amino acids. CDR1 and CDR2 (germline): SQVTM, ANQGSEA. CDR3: CSVDKTGGNYGYTF.